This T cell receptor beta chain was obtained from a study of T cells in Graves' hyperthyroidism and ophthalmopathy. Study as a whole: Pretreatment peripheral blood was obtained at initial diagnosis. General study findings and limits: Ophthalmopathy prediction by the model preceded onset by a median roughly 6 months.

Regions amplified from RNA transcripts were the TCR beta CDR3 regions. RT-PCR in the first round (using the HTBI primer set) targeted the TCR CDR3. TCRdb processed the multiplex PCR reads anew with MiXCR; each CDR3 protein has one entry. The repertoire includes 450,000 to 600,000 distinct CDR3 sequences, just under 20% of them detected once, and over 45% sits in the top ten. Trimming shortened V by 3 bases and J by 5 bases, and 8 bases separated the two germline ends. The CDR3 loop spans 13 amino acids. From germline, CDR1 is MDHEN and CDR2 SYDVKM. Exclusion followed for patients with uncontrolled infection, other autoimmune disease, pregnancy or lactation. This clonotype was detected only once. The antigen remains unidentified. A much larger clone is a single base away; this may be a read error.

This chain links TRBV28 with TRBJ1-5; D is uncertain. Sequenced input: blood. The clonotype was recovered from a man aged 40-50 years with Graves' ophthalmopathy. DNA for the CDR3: TGTGCCAGCAGTTTGTGGAGCGATCAGCCCCAGCATTTT. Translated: CASSLWSDQPQHF.